Following are 11 T cell receptor beta chains from one sample sequenced in a study of blood T cell repertoires in COVID-19. This table comes from immunoSEQ multiplex PCR, and its TCRdb copy is limited to in-frame clones, with some not included. This sample yields more than 150,000 clones, of which 80% to 90% are seen a single time; about 3.9% belongs to the top ten. The specimen was peripheral blood. These TCRs come from a woman between 70 and 85 years old with acute or convalescent COVID-19.

This chain uses TRBV6-5 with TRBJ1-1; 7 nucleotides line up with TRBD1. The CDR3 contains 13 residues. The trim removed 6 bases at V and 4 bases at J, leaving 5 bases unmatched. CDR1 and CDR2 (germline): MNHEY, SVGAGI. This CDR3 is CASRTSGGTEAFF. The CDR3 DNA reads as TGTGCCAGCAGAACTTCAGGGGGCACTGAAGCTTTCTTT.

This clone was seen at least ten times. V gene TRBV11-2 combines with J gene TRBJ2-2; the D is unclear. CDR3 length equals 12 residues. Trimming took off 3 bases at V and 4 bases at J, with 3 bases between the two ends. CDR1 and CDR2 (germline): SGHAT, FQNNGV. CDR3 sequence (DNA): TGTGCCAGCAGCTTCCTCACCGGGGAGCTGTTTTTT. This codes for CASSFLTGELFF.

V gene TRBV7-8 combines with J gene TRBJ2-3; D is unclear. Per germline, CDR1 SGHVS and CDR2 FQNEAQ. This CDR3 spans 12 amino acids. Trimming stripped 5 bases from V and 6 bases from J, with 9 bases between. CDR3 bases: TGTGCCAGCAGCCGTCCCCAGGATACGCAGTATTTT. This sequence encodes CASSRPQDTQYF.

This clone was picked up a small number of times. V and J are TRBV30 and TRBJ1-1, with D tentatively TRBD1 (5 bases). From germline, CDR1 is GTSNPN and CDR2 SVGIG (reference sequence). Between the trimmed V and J ends, which lost 4 bases and 1 base, there was a span of 13 bases. The CDR3 contains 14 residues. The CDR3 here is CAWNSGPGNTEAFF. CDR3 DNA sequence: TGTGCCTGGAATTCAGGGCCGGGGAACACTGAAGCTTTCTTT.

This clone occurred a few times. V is TRBV7-9 and J is TRBJ2-7; weak D call: TRBD1 (6 bases). With 2 bases removed from V and 6 bases from J, the gap between germline ends came to 8 bases. CDR1 SEHNR and CDR2 FQNEAQ come from the germline V gene (reference sequence). The CDR3 is made up of 12 amino acids. This CDR3 is CASSLQGFEQYF. Written as DNA, the CDR3 is TGTGCCAGCAGCTTACAGGGGTTCGAGCAGTACTTC.

This chain joins TRBV20-1 and TRBJ1-6; no clear D. The CDR3 is 16 amino acids. The V gene's germline CDR1 is DFQATT and CDR2 SNEGSKA (reference sequence). V was cut by 3 bases and J by 2 bases, with 14 bases left in between. CDR3 protein: CSASRLRGTYNSPLHF. The CDR3, as DNA: TGCAGTGCTAGTCGGTTAAGAGGGACCTATAATTCACCCCTCCACTTT.

CDR3 sequence: CASSQGAASGRGIMYF. The CDR3, as DNA: TGCGCCAGCAGCCAAGGGGCGGCTAGCGGGCGGGGGATAATGTACTTC. The chain uses TRBV4-1 and TRBJ2-4; TRBD2 aligns across 8 bases. J was trimmed by 15 bases and V by 1 base; bases with no gene match: 17. CDR3 size: 16 residues. Germline CDR1 and CDR2: MGHRA and YSYEKL.

In this sample, this clone turned up once. The chain has TRBV7-9 and TRBJ1-3, with TRBD1 as a possible D gene (5 bases). The germline CDR1 and CDR2 sequences are SEHNR and FQNEAQ (reference sequence). Deletions cut 2 bases from V and 0 bases from J, with 8 bases between. The CDR3 runs 15 residues. CDR3 region: CASSLTGGSGNTIYF. CDR3 nucleotide sequence: TGTGCCAGCAGCTTAACGGGGGGCTCTGGAAACACCATATATTTT.

This clone showed up just a few times. The CDR3 region has the DNA TGTGCCAGCAGTGACCACGGACAGCGAAATCAGCCCCAGCATTTT. It specifies CASSDHGQRNQPQHF. The chain couples TRBV6-4 to TRBJ1-5; weak D call: TRBD1 (6 bases). This CDR3 comprises 15 residues. CDR1 and CDR2 from the germline V gene are MRHNA and SNTAGT. Trimming shortened V by 2 bases and J by 4 bases, and 12 bases separated the two germline ends.

V is TRBV4-3 and J is TRBJ1-5; no firm D call. Between the trimmed V and J ends, which lost 3 bases and 1 base, there was a span of 4 bases. CDR3 length: 13 amino acids. Germline assignment: CDR1 LGHNA and CDR2 YSLEER. The chain's CDR3 is CASSQESNQPQHF. The DNA for the CDR3 is TGCGCCAGCAGCCAGGAGAGCAATCAGCCCCAGCATTTT.

The chain combines TRBV19 with TRBJ2-1; maybe TRBD2 (6 bases). Germline assignment: CDR1 LNHDA and CDR2 SQIVND (reference sequence). Deletions cut 6 bases from V and 0 bases from J, with 15 bases between. This CDR3 comprises 16 residues. In nucleotides, the CDR3 is TGTGCCAGTAGGGCAGGAGGGTCGAGCTCCTACAATGAGCAGTTCTTC. The encoded protein is CASRAGGSSSYNEQFF.